This T cell receptor beta chain is from a study of metastatic and nonmetastatic thyroid tumors. Study summary: Repertoires from blood and tumor or nodule tissue of malignant and benign thyroid patients were compared.

No patient received treatment before thyroid surgery. Study conclusions and caveats: Reported TCR beta diversity, measured in blood and tumor, was significantly higher for malignant thyroid tumors than for benign nodules.

Looked up from germline, CDR1 is KGHDR and CDR2 is SFDVKD. The CDR3 totals 12 residues. In the case of this clone: Its target is unknown. One end of the junction is discordant with germline, which a read error may explain.

Using MiXCR, TCRdb reanalyzed the PCR reads. Of about 18,000 clones listed, just under 30% are singletons. The sample comprised tumor tissue. This TCR was sampled from a male donor with papillary thyroid cancer or a benign thyroid nodule (not recorded which). Some clones in this sample may be carry-over from other donors' samples. The chain joins TRBV24-1 to TRBJ1-2; D not certain. The CDR3 here is CATSGASYSYTF. As DNA, the CDR3 is TGTGCCACCAGTGGTGCTTCCTATAGCTACACCTTC.